The subject of this entry is one TCR beta chain. Its antigen remains unidentified. This CDR3 has 16 residues. From germline, CDR1 is SNHLY and CDR2 FYNNEI. J gave up 6 bases and V 6 bases, and 9 bases lay outside the gene matches. TCRB transcripts that were expressed got sequenced, as all of the isolated RNA had been reverse transcribed. TCRdb's copy holds only in-frame clones and misses some; the assay was immunoSEQ multiplex PCR. The sample holds fewer than 250,000 clones, less than 15% seen once. The data are from a study of beta chain features in type 1 diabetes. Study summary: The patients were much like the healthy donors in age, gender and cell yields. Study-wide results and caveats: Within patients, naive, central memory and Treg TCRB repertoires seemed more similar than within healthy donors. Significant though moderate, a shortening of TCRB CDR3s appeared in all four CD4+ subsets of Type 1 diabetes patients.

The sample taken for sequencing was naive CD4+ T cells from blood. The chain carries TRBV2 and TRBJ2-1; TRBD1 matches at 12 bases. This clonotype was obtained from a woman aged 40 to 49 in good health. DNA of the CDR3: TGTGCCAGCAGCGCTCGGGACAGGGGGCTTGTCAATGAGCAGTTCTTC. Protein product: CASSARDRGLVNEQFF.